This TCR beta chain was identified during a study of T cell responses to AZD1222 COVID-19 vaccine. Profiled with immunoSEQ multiplex PCR; TCRdb holds only in-frame clones, not every one. The table has 120,000 or so clones, about 87% seen once; the top ten hold 8% to 13%. Trimming stripped 2 bases from V and 0 bases from J, with 4 bases between. Germline-derived CDR1 and CDR2 are MNHEY and SVGAGI. This CDR3 comprises 13 residues. Specimen: peripheral blood, collected on day 0 of AZD1222 vaccination. The source of this sequence is an adult in good health. The chain employs TRBV6-5 and TRBJ1-1, with no clear D. The CDR3 reads CASSYDLNTEAFF. The CDR3 nucleotides read TGTGCCAGCAGTTACGACCTGAACACTGAAGCTTTCTTT.